The 19 T cell receptor beta chains below were found in one sample sequenced in a study of memory CD4+ T cells and cytomegalovirus serostatus. Here immunoSEQ multiplex PCR was the method, and the copy in TCRdb shows in-frame clones only, minus some. The repertoire holds roughly 54,000 clones, with around 77% as singletons. Single viable CD3+CD4+CD8-CD45RO+ cells were sorted as the memory CD4+ T cells. The source material was memory CD4+ T cells from blood. The receptor set was obtained from an adult in good health and CMV-seronegative.

This clone was counted a few times. Written as DNA, the CDR3 is TGTGCCAGCAGCGTAAGTGGCAGGGAGAGCACTGAAGCTTTCTTT. This codes for CASSVSGRESTEAFF. This chain links TRBV5-6 with TRBJ1-1; a weak D match, TRBD1 (5 bases). The ends were cut back, 4 bases at V and 4 bases at J, with 17 bases in the middle. Germline CDR1 SGHDT, CDR2 YYEEEE. This CDR3 comprises 15 residues.

J is TRBJ2-2 and V is TRBV5-4, with a weak D call TRBD1 (6 bases). Deletions cut 3 bases from V and 7 bases from J, with 13 bases between. This CDR3 contains 14 residues. Germline V lookup: CDR1 SGHNT, CDR2 YYREEE (reference sequence). The CDR3 protein is CASSSPGQLGELFF. CDR3 bases: TGTGCCAGCAGCTCCCCGGGACAACTCGGGGAGCTGTTTTTT.

The table lists this clone with a count of one. This chain joins TRBV2 and TRBJ1-3; no clear D gene. V was clipped by 7 bases and J by 2 bases, with 6 bases between them. CDR3 length equals 12 residues. Germline values: CDR1 SNHLY, CDR2 FYNNEI. The DNA of the CDR3 is TGTGCCAGCACCATCGCTGGAAACACCATATATTTT. This sequence encodes CASTIAGNTIYF.

J is TRBJ1-4 and V is TRBV6-6, with TRBD1 matching 9 bases. V was pared by 4 bases and J by 7 bases, with 10 bases of the junction left unmatched. Germline values: CDR1 MNHNY, CDR2 SVGAGI (reference sequence). This CDR3 has 16 amino acids. The CDR3 region has the DNA TGTGCCAGCAGTTCTCGTCCACAGGGGGCGGGTGAAAAACTGTTTTTT. This gives the protein CASSSRPQGAGEKLFF.

The V gene is TRBV7-2, the J gene TRBJ2-7; 7 bases agree with TRBD1. From germline, CDR1 is SGHTA and CDR2 FQGNSA. V lost 2 bases, J lost 0 bases, and 13 bases stayed unmatched. The CDR3 is 18 amino acids. The CDR3 spells CASSLFFSMTGSSYEQYF. The CDR3 nucleotides are TGTGCCAGCAGCTTATTCTTTTCTATGACAGGGAGCTCCTACGAGCAGTACTTC.

In this sample, this clone turned up a few times. The chain uses TRBV28 and TRBJ1-1, with D perhaps matching TRBD1 (5 bases). Germline V gene data show CDR1 as MDHEN and CDR2 as SYDVKM. The CDR3 covers 14 residues. V was shortened by 6 bases and J by 0 bases, with 11 bases between the two germline ends. The CDR3 DNA reads TGTGCCAGCAGCCCGGGGGGTATGAACACTGAAGCTTTCTTT. It codes for CASSPGGMNTEAFF.

This chain joins TRBV18 and TRBJ2-2; D is possibly TRBD1 (5 bases). This CDR3 contains 16 residues. Looked up from germline, CDR1 is KGHSH and CDR2 is LQKENI. V was clipped by 1 base and J by 4 bases, with 13 bases between them. DNA of the CDR3: TGTGCCAGCTCACCACGGGCTCAGGGCCCCACCGGGGAGCTGTTTTTT. Translation: CASSPRAQGPTGELFF.

The DNA for the CDR3 is TGTGCCAGCAGCCAAGTCTCCGGGGTCACCGGGGAGCTGTTTTTT. It encodes CASSQVSGVTGELFF. The chain joins TRBV14 to TRBJ2-2; TRBD2 might be the D (5 bases). Germline CDR1 and CDR2: SGHDN and FVKESK. The V end was cut by 1 base, the J end by 4 bases, with 10 bases between. The CDR3 sequence is 15 residues long.

The gene calls are TRBV7-2 and TRBJ1-2, with 7 bases identical to TRBD1. The CDR3 loop spans 15 amino acids. J lost 4 bases, V lost 3 bases, and 8 bases had no gene match. Per germline, CDR1 SGHTA and CDR2 FQGNSA. The DNA for the CDR3 is TGTGCCAGCAGCTTCACATCCGGGACAGTCTATGGCTACACCTTC. Protein: CASSFTSGTVYGYTF.

The chain links TRBV28 to TRBJ1-2, with 8 bases aligning to TRBD1. This CDR3 spans 14 amino acids. After removal of 6 bases from V and 4 bases from J, the junction contained 7 bases not matched to a gene. CDR1 is MDHEN, CDR2 SYDVKM, per germline. As DNA, the CDR3 is TGTGCCAGCAGCCGAATAGACAGGGGCTATGGCTACACCTTC. This gives the protein CASSRIDRGYGYTF.

This chain links TRBV11-2 with TRBJ2-5; TRBD2 matches 8 bases. Germline V gives CDR1 SGHAT, CDR2 FQNNGV. The V and J ends lost 4 bases and 2 bases, in that order; junction bases with no gene match: 6. The CDR3 consists of 15 residues. DNA for the CDR3: TGTGCCAGCAGCTCACGGACTAGCTTTCAAGAGACCCAGTACTTC. Protein sequence: CASSSRTSFQETQYF. Full variable domain (rest looked up from reference TRBV11-2 and TRBJ2-5): EAGVAQSPRYKIIEKRQSVAFWCNPISGHATLYWYQQILGQGPKLLIQFQNNGVVDDSQLPKDRFSAERLKGVDSTLKIQPAKLEDSAVYLCASSSRTSFQETQYFGPGTRLLVL.

The rearrangement uses TRBV30 and TRBJ1-2, with D possibly being TRBD1 (5 bases). Between the trimmed V and J ends, which lost 1 base and 0 bases, there was a span of 9 bases. Per germline, CDR1 GTSNPN and CDR2 SVGIG (reference sequence). This CDR3 has 14 residues. The CDR3 region is CAWSGDRSNYGYTF. DNA for the CDR3: TGTGCCTGGAGTGGGGACCGTTCTAACTATGGCTACACCTTC.

This clone was seen a few times. V gene TRBV5-4 combines with J gene TRBJ2-4; TRBD2 aligns across 7 bases. The CDR3 totals 14 residues. V dropped 4 bases and J dropped 3; count of bases not matched to a gene: 4. Germline CDR1 SGHNT, CDR2 YYREEE (reference sequence). CDR3 region: CASSRGGDKNIQYF. The CDR3 DNA is TGTGCCAGCAGCCGGGGAGGGGACAAAAACATTCAGTACTTC.

The DNA of the CDR3 is TGTGCCAGCAGCTTTCACGGGGGTTCTGGTCAGCCCCAGCATTTT. Translation: CASSFHGGSGQPQHF. The chain uses TRBV5-5 and TRBJ1-5, with D perhaps TRBD1 (5 bases). Germline values: CDR1 SGHKS, CDR2 YYEKEE (reference sequence). The CDR3 consists of 15 residues. V was shortened by 2 bases and J by 6 bases, with 15 bases between the two germline ends.

The chain uses TRBV10-2 and TRBJ2-7, with 11 bases identical to TRBD2. CDR3 length: 15 amino acids. CDR1 and CDR2 from the germline V gene are WSHSY and SAAADI. V shed 8 bases and J 4 bases; nucleotides not matched to a gene: 10. The CDR3 region has the DNA TGCGCCAGCCGTGGTCCGGGACTAGCGGAATACGAGCAGTACTTC. Translation: CASRGPGLAEYEQYF.

The rearrangement links TRBV11-2 to TRBJ2-3, with unresolved D. V dropped 1 base and J dropped 0 bases, with 11 bases sitting between them. Germline V gene data show CDR1 as SGHAT and CDR2 as FQNNGV. This CDR3 has 16 amino acids. The CDR3 coding sequence is TGTGCCAGCAGCTTAGTTACTACCTCTAGCACAGATACGCAGTATTTT. Its protein is CASSLVTTSSTDTQYF.

V is TRBV4-2 and J is TRBJ1-2, with TRBD1 as a possible D gene (5 bases). Germline loops: CDR1 LGHNA, CDR2 YNFKEQ. The length of the CDR3 is 13 residues. Deletions cut 5 bases from V and 3 bases from J, with 10 bases between. The CDR3 coding sequence is TGTGCCAGCAGCACCCAGGGTGACTATGGCTACACCTTC. It is translated as CASSTQGDYGYTF.

The J gene is TRBJ2-5, the V gene TRBV7-2; TRBD2 aligns across 7 bases. The CDR3 spans 15 residues. V trimming: 8 bases; J trimming: 2 bases; junction bases outside the gene matches: 11. Germline V gene sequence: CDR1 SGHTA, CDR2 FQGNSA. Here the CDR3 reads CASQRDGRPQETQYF. The CDR3 region has the DNA TGTGCCAGCCAGCGGGATGGAAGGCCTCAAGAGACCCAGTACTTC.

The chain has TRBV6-6 and TRBJ2-1; unclear D gene. Germline CDR1 MNHNY, CDR2 SVGAGI (reference sequence). Trimming shortened V by 6 bases and J by 0 bases, and 12 bases separated the two germline ends. The CDR3 consists of 15 residues. This CDR3 reads CASRRDQSSYNEQFF. DNA of the CDR3: TGTGCCAGCAGGCGTGACCAGAGCTCCTACAATGAGCAGTTCTTC.